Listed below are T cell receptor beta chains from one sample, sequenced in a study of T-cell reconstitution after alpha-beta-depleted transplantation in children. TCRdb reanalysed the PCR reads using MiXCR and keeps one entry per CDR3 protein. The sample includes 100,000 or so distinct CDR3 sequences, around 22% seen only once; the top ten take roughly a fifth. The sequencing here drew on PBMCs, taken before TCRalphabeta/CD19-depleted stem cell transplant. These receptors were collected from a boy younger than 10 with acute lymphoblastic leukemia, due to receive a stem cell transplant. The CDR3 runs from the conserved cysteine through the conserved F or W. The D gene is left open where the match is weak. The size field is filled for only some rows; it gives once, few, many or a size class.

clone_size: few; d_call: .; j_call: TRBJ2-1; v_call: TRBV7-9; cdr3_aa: CASSQKGRNNEQFF; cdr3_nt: TGTGCCAGCAGCCAAAAAGGACGAAACAATGAGCAGTTCTTC
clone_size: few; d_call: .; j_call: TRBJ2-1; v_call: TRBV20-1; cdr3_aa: CSARERRGRYNEQFF; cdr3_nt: TGCAGTGCTAGAGAGCGGAGGGGCCGGTACAATGAGCAGTTCTTC
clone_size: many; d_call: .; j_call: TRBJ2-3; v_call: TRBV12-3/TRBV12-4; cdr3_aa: CASTSRAGTDTQYF; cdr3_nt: TGTGCCAGCACCAGCCGCGCTGGCACAGATACGCAGTATTTT
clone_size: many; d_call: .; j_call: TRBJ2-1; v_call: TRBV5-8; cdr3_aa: CASIRLLGVDEQFF; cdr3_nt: TGTGCCAGCATCAGGTTGCTTGGAGTCGATGAGCAGTTCTTC
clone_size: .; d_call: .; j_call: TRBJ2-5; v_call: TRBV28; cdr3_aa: CASSFRETQYF; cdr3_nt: TGTGCCAGCAGTTTCCGAGAGACCCAGTACTTC
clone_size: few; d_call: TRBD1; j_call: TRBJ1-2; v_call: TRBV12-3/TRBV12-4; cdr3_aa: CASSPRTGYGYTF; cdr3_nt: TGTGCCAGCAGCCCACGGACAGGGTATGGCTACACCTTC
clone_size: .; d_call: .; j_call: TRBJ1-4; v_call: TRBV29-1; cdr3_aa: CSVEDLRDEKLFF; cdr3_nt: TGCAGCGTTGAAGACTTAAGAGATGAAAAACTGTTTTTT
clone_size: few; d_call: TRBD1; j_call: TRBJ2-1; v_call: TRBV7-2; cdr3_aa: CASSLRQGHNEQFF; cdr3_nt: TGTGCCAGCAGCCTCCGACAGGGTCACAATGAGCAGTTCTTC
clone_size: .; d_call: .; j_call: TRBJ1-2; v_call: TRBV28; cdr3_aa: CAWSGEANYGYTF; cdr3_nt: TGTGCCTGGTCCGGAGAGGCTAACTATGGCTACACCTTC
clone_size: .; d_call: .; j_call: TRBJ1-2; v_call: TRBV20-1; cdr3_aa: CSASQGPVDYGYTF; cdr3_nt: TGCAGTGCTAGTCAGGGCCCGGTAGACTATGGCTACACCTTC
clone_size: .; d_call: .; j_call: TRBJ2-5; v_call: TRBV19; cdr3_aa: CASSLGTRETQYF; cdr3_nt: TGTGCCAGTAGTCTCGGGACTCGGGAGACCCAGTACTTC
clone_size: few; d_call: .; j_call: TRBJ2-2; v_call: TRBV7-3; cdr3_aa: CASSPQPGQDTGELFF; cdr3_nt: TGTGCCAGCAGCCCACAGCCGGGGCAGGACACCGGGGAGCTGTTTTTT
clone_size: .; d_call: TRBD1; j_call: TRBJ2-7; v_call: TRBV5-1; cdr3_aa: CASSPGQGYYEQYF; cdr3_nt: TGCGCCAGCAGCCCGGGACAGGGGTACTACGAGCAGTACTTC
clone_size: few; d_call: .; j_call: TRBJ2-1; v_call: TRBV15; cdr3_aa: CATSPQARENRFYNEQFF; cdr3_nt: TGTGCCACCAGCCCCCAGGCGCGAGAAAACCGCTTCTACAATGAGCAGTTCTTC
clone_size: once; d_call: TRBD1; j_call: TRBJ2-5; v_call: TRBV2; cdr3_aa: CASGRDRGREETQYF; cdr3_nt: TGTGCCAGCGGGAGGGACAGGGGCAGGGAAGAGACCCAGTACTTC
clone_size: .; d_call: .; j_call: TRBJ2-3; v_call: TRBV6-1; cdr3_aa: CATNPGLTNTDTQYF; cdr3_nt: TGTGCCACCAACCCCGGTCTGACTAACACAGATACGCAGTATTTT
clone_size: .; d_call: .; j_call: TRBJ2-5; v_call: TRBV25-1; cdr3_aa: CASSEAKASRETQYF; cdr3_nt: TGTGCCAGCAGTGAAGCCAAGGCTTCACGGGAGACCCAGTACTTC
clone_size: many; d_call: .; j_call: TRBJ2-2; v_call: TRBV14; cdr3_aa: CASSQDIRNTGELFF; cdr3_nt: TGTGCCAGCAGCCAAGATATCCGAAACACCGGGGAGCTGTTTTTT
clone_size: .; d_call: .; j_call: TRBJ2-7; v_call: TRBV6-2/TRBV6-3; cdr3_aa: CASSYGGTYEQYF; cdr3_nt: TGTGCCAGCAGTTACGGGGGTACCTACGAGCAGTACTTC
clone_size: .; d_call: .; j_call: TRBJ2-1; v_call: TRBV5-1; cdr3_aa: CASSQDSSRGNEQFF; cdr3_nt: TGCGCCAGCAGCCAGGACAGTTCGAGGGGCAATGAGCAGTTCTTC
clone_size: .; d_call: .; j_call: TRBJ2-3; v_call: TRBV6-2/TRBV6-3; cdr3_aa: CASSYPTGTDTQYF; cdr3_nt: TGTGCCAGCAGTTACCCGACGGGGACAGATACGCAGTATTTT
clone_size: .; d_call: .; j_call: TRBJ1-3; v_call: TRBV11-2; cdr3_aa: CASSFRVSGNTIYF; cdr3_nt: TGTGCCAGCAGCTTCAGGGTATCTGGAAACACCATATATTTT
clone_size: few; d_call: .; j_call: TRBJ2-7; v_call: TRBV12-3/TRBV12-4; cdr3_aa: CASSFQGTSYEQYF; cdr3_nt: TGTGCCAGCAGTTTTCAGGGGACCTCCTACGAGCAGTACTTC
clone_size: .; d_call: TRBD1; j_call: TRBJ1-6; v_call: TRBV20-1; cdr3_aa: CSARTGANSPLHF; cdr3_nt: TGCAGTGCTAGAACAGGGGCCAATTCACCCCTCCACTTT
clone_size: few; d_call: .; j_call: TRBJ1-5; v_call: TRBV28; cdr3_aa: CASSSWLRGRDQPQHF; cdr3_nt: TGTGCCAGCAGTTCCTGGCTCAGGGGACGTGATCAGCCCCAGCATTTT
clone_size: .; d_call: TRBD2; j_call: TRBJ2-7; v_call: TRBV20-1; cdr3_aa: CSASSAGAIEQYF; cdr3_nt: TGCAGTGCTAGTAGCGCGGGAGCCATCGAGCAGTACTTC
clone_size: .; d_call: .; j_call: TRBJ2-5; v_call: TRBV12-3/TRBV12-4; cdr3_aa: CASSAWAPVYQETQYF; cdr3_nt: TGTGCCAGCAGCGCTTGGGCTCCCGTGTACCAAGAGACCCAGTACTTC
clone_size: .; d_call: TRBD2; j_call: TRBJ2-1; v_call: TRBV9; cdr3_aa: CASSAAGTSPVQFF; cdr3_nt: TGTGCCAGCAGCGCGGCCGGGACTAGTCCAGTTCAGTTCTTC
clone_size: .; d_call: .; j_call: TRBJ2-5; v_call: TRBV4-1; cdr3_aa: CASSQEWGETQYF; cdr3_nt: TGCGCCAGCAGCCAAGAGTGGGGTGAGACCCAGTACTTC
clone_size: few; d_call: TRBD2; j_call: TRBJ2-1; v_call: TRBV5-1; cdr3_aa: CASSSRLAEQFF; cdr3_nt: TGCGCCAGCAGCTCAAGACTAGCCGAGCAGTTCTTC
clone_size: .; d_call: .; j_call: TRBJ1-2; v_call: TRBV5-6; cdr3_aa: CASSLVPDLTKGYTF; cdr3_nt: TGTGCCAGCAGCTTGGTCCCCGACCTAACCAAGGGCTACACCTTC
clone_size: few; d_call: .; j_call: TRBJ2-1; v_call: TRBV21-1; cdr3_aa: CASIRQGGGYNEQFF; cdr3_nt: TGTGCCAGCATAAGACAGGGGGGGGGCTACAATGAGCAGTTCTTC
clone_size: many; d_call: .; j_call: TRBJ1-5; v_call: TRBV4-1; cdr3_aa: CASSRILAGAGDQPQHF; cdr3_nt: TGCGCCAGCAGCCGGATTTTGGCAGGAGCCGGCGATCAGCCCCAGCATTTT
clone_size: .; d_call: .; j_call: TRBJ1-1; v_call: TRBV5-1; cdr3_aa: CASNRDPGNTEAFF; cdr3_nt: TGCGCCAGCAATCGGGATCCGGGGAACACTGAAGCTTTCTTT
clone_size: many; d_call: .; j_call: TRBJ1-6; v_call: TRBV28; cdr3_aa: CASVGATSYNSPLHF; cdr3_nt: TGTGCCAGCGTTGGGGCGACAAGTTATAATTCACCCCTCCACTTT
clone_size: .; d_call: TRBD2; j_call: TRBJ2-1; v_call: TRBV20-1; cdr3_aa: CSAPPFLAEVWGEQFF; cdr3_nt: TGCAGTGCCCCCCCCTTTCTAGCGGAGGTGTGGGGTGAGCAGTTCTTC
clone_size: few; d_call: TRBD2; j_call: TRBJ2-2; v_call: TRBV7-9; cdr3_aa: CASFGGAYTGELFF; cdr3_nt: TGTGCCAGCTTCGGGGGGGCGTACACCGGGGAGCTGTTTTTT
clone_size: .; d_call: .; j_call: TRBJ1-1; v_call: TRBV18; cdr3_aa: CASSYDTGQTLGAFF; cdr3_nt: TGTGCCAGCTCATACGACACAGGACAGACCCTGGGGGCTTTCTTT
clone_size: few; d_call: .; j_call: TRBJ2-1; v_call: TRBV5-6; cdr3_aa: CASSLGSIINEQFF; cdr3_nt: TGTGCCAGCAGCTTAGGCTCAATAATCAATGAGCAGTTCTTC
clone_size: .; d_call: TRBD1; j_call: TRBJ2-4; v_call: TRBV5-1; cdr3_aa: CASSSGQGATKNIQYF; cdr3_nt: TGCGCCAGCAGCTCTGGACAGGGGGCGACCAAAAACATTCAGTACTTC
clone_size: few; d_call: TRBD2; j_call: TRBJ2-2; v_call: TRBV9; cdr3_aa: CASSSGLAGRGTGELFF; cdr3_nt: TGTGCCAGCAGCTCGGGACTAGCGGGGAGAGGCACCGGGGAGCTGTTTTTT